A single sample gave rise to the 31 T cell receptor beta chains below, sequenced in a study of blood T cells in healthy people across ages. The authors ran a second PCR of about 7 to 11 cycles using a sample-barcoded 5' primer and a J-beta primer mix. Each CDR3 protein is one row after TCRdb ran MiXCR on the 5' RACE reads. The sample consists of around 900,000 distinct CDR3 sequences, roughly 51% of them appearing once. Sample: blood. The receptors derive from a woman aged 55-75 years in good health.

The rearrangement links TRBV12-3 or TRBV12-4 to TRBJ2-7; 8 bases are shared with TRBD1. V trimming: 2 bases; J trimming: 7 bases; junction bases outside the gene matches: 7. CDR3 size: 14 residues. The CDR3 protein is CASSLTDRGKEQYF. CDR3 coding DNA: TGTGCCAGCAGTTTAACCGACAGGGGAAAAGAGCAGTACTTC.

The chain couples TRBV29-1 to TRBJ2-7, with 11 bases identical to TRBD2. V lost 5 bases and J lost 7; bases outside the gene matches: 7. Germline V gene data show CDR1 as SQVTM and CDR2 as ANQGSEA. The CDR3 has 13 amino acids. The CDR3 sequence: CSVKLAGVGEQYF. CDR3 nucleotides: TGCAGCGTTAAACTAGCGGGAGTTGGGGAGCAGTACTTC.

In its sample, this clonotype was seen a few times. The chain couples TRBV27 to TRBJ2-1; possibly TRBD1 for D (7 bases). The CDR3 covers 16 residues. The V gene's germline CDR1 is MNHEY and CDR2 SMNVEV (reference sequence). Trimming took off 5 bases at V and 7 bases at J, with 21 bases between the two ends. The CDR3 sequence is CASSRPQGGVTNEQFF. The CDR3 DNA reads TGTGCCAGCAGTCGCCCCCAGGGGGGAGTCACAAATGAGCAGTTCTTC.

In this sample, this clonotype turned up a few times. V usage is TRBV27 and J usage is TRBJ2-3, with D maybe TRBD2 (5 bases). Germline values: CDR1 MNHEY, CDR2 SMNVEV (reference sequence). V dropped 3 bases and J dropped 7 bases, with 23 bases sitting between them. This CDR3 has 17 residues. The CDR3 DNA sequence: TGTGCCAGCAGTTTCTCCTCAAGCGGCCATGGTTTGTATACGCAGTATTTT. Amino acids: CASSFSSSGHGLYTQYF.

The V gene is TRBV3-1, the J gene TRBJ2-5, with D hard to call. This CDR3 spans 15 amino acids. The germline CDR1 and CDR2 sequences are LGHDT and YNNKEL (reference sequence). V gave up 1 base and J gave up 6 bases, with 15 bases separating them. The CDR3 nucleotides read TGTGCCAGCAGCCAAGGAGTCAGCCGTCCGAAGACCCAGTACTTC. It specifies CASSQGVSRPKTQYF.

The gene calls are TRBV4-3 and TRBJ2-7; D uncertain. V was clipped by 0 bases and J by 1 base, with 10 bases between them. The CDR3 consists of 15 residues. Germline CDR1 and CDR2: LGHNA and YSLEER. The CDR3, as DNA: TGCGCCAGCAGCCAAGATTTTGCGGTGTCCTACGAGCAGTACTTC. Its protein product is CASSQDFAVSYEQYF.

This clonotype was seen only once. Relative to the germline gene, one junction end is altered; a read error may explain this. This rearrangement joins TRBV12-3 or TRBV12-4 to TRBJ2-1, with 11 bases aligning to TRBD1. The CDR3 has 18 amino acids. CDR3 DNA sequence: TGTGCCGGCAGTCTAGGGACAGGGGGACGAAGCCCTGGGAATGAGCAGTTATTC. This sequence encodes CAGSLGTGGRSPGNEQLF.

This clonotype was detected many times. The chain employs TRBV7-9 and TRBJ2-5; no reliable D call. Germline CDR1 reads SEHNR; CDR2 reads FQNEAQ (reference sequence). The V and J ends lost 2 bases and 1 base respectively, with 2 bases between them. This CDR3 is built from 12 residues. CDR3 nucleotide sequence: TGTGCCAGCAGCTTAATCCAAGAGACCCAGTACTTC. Residues: CASSLIQETQYF. The complete variable domain, with remaining parts taken from reference TRBV7-9 and TRBJ2-5, reads DTGVSQNPRHKITKRGQNVTFRCDPISEHNRLYWYRQTLGQGPEFLTYFQNEAQLEKSRLLSDRFSAERPKGSFSTLEIQRTEQGDSAMYLCASSLIQETQYFGPGTRLLVL.

J is TRBJ2-1 and V is TRBV6-2 or TRBV6-3; 9 positions agree with TRBD2. Germline assignment: CDR1 MNHEY and CDR2 SVGEGT. The CDR3 is made up of 18 amino acids. V lost 0 bases, J lost 3 bases, and 9 bases stayed unmatched. The DNA for the CDR3 is TGTGCCAGCAGTTACTCCTTAGGGGCGGGAGGGAGCTACAATGAGCAGTTCTTC. This sequence encodes CASSYSLGAGGSYNEQFF.

The rearrangement joins TRBV6-5 to TRBJ2-4; TRBD1 is a possible D gene (6 bases). V lost 5 bases to trimming and J lost 7 bases, with 15 bases between them. The CDR3 is 14 residues long. Germline V gene sequence: CDR1 MNHEY, CDR2 SVGAGI. The CDR3 region is CASSVTGMGNIQYF. The CDR3 coding sequence is TGTGCCAGCAGTGTTACAGGGATGGGGAACATTCAGTACTTC.

The V call is TRBV5-1, the J call TRBJ2-7, with 8 bases that match TRBD2. The CDR3 contains 15 residues. The trim removed 4 bases at V and 5 bases at J, leaving 11 bases unmatched. Germline CDR1 and CDR2: SGHRS and YFSETQ. The CDR3 DNA reads as TGCGCCAGCAGCCTCTATACGGGAGGGGAGGACGAGCAGTACTTC. Encoded protein: CASSLYTGGEDEQYF.

This clonotype occurred a few times. V is TRBV29-1 and J is TRBJ2-1; 11 nucleotides line up with TRBD2. This CDR3 has 13 residues. The V segment lost 4 bases and the J segment 8 bases; nucleotides outside the gene matches: 4. Germline V gene data show CDR1 as SQVTM and CDR2 as ANQGSEA. The CDR3 region is CSVVAGGIDEQFF. The CDR3 DNA follows: TGCAGCGTTGTAGCGGGAGGGATCGATGAGCAGTTCTTC.

The chain recombines TRBV10-3 with TRBJ2-7; TRBD1 is a possible D gene (6 bases). The CDR3 has 14 amino acids. Germline values: CDR1 ENHRY, CDR2 SYGVKD. V shed 2 bases and J shed 1 base, with 9 bases lying between them. CDR3 residues: CAISEPTGSYEQYF. The CDR3 DNA reads as TGTGCCATCAGTGAGCCTACAGGGTCCTACGAGCAGTACTTC.

This clonotype was seen a few times. The chain combines TRBV7-2 with TRBJ2-5; D is unclear. V was pared by 1 base and J by 4 bases, with 13 bases between. The CDR3 loop spans 15 amino acids. Per the germline V gene, CDR1 is SGHTA and CDR2 is FQGNSA. CDR3 sequence (DNA): TGTGCCAGCAGCTTAGTGTCGGATTCGAGAGAGACCCAGTACTTC. Translated: CASSLVSDSRETQYF. Supplemented by reference TRBV7-2 and TRBJ2-5, the full variable domain reads GAGVSQSPSNKVTEKGKDVELRCDPISGHTALYWYRQSLGQGLEFLIYFQGNSAPDKSGLPSDRFSAERTGGSVSTLTIQRTQQEDSAVYLCASSLVSDSRETQYFGPGTRLLVL.

The rearrangement links TRBV24-1 to TRBJ2-7, with D perhaps matching TRBD1 or TRBD2 (5 bases each). The V end was cut by 4 bases, the J end by 2 bases, with 11 bases between. Germline lookup yields CDR1 KGHDR and CDR2 SFDVKD. The CDR3 covers 14 residues. Here the CDR3 DNA reads TGTGCCACCAGTGAAACCGGGACCACCTACGAGCAGTACTTC. Translated: CATSETGTTYEQYF.

The chain has TRBV7-8 and TRBJ2-7; a possible D gene is TRBD1 (5 bases). There are 13 residues in the CDR3. V was cut by 8 bases and J by 4 bases, with 15 bases left in between. The germline V gene has CDR1 SGHVS and CDR2 FQNEAQ. The CDR3 DNA follows: TGTGCCAGCTCCAGGGCCAGGGCTTACGAGCAGTACTTC. It yields the protein CASSRARAYEQYF. The full variable domain, in which reference TRBV7-8 and TRBJ2-7 provide the parts outside the CDR3, is GAGVSQSPRYKVAKRGQDVALRCDPISGHVSLFWYQQALGQGPEFLTYFQNEAQLDKSGLPSDRFFAERPEGSVSTLKIQRTQQEDSAVYLCASSRARAYEQYFGPGTRLTVT.

The chain couples TRBV20-1 to TRBJ2-1; unclear D gene. The germline CDR1 and CDR2 sequences are DFQATT and SNEGSKA (reference sequence). The CDR3 covers 12 residues. Between the trimmed V and J ends, which lost 3 bases and 9 bases, there was a span of 12 bases. Here the CDR3 DNA reads TGCAGTGCTAGTCCGGGTGTTGGTGAGCAGTTCTTC. Protein sequence: CSASPGVGEQFF.

The CDR3, as DNA: TGTGCCAGCAGCTCGTTGAGCAGACTTAGCTCCTACGAGCAGTACTTC. Protein product: CASSSLSRLSSYEQYF. The chain combines TRBV13 with TRBJ2-7; D is unresolved. This CDR3 spans 16 amino acids. Germline V lookup: CDR1 PRHDT, CDR2 FYEKMQ (reference sequence). V was cut by 4 bases and J by 0 bases, with 16 bases left in between.

This clonotype has more than one count but fewer than ten. The gene calls are TRBV29-1 and TRBJ2-1; 12 bases align to TRBD2. Looked up from germline, CDR1 is SQVTM and CDR2 is ANQGSEA. V was clipped by 8 bases and J by 7 bases; unmatched bases: 9. CDR3 size: 14 residues. The CDR3 DNA reads as TGCAGCTTGACGACTAGCGGGAGTTGGAATGAGCAGTTCTTC. Translating gives CSLTTSGSWNEQFF.

This clonotype was detected a few times. The chain is built from TRBV25-1 and TRBJ2-3, with 7 bases fitting TRBD2. The CDR3 extends over 13 amino acids. V trimming: 11 bases; J trimming: 2 bases; junction bases outside the gene matches: 7. CDR1 and CDR2 from the germline V gene are MGHDK and SYGVNS. The CDR3 DNA reads TGTGCCTGGGGCGGGACTATCACAGATACGCAGTATTTT. Translation gives CAWGGTITDTQYF.

This clonotype is a singleton in its sample. The V call is TRBV2, the J call TRBJ2-7, with 11 bases lining up with TRBD2. This CDR3 spans 15 amino acids. The V segment lost 6 bases and the J segment 2 bases; nucleotides outside the gene matches: 6. CDR1 and CDR2 (germline): SNHLY, FYNNEI. CDR3 sequence reads: CASRVLAGVAYEQYF. The CDR3 coding sequence is TGTGCCAGCAGGGTACTAGCGGGAGTTGCCTACGAGCAGTACTTC.

This clonotype appeared a few times. The chain has TRBV6-2 or TRBV6-3 and TRBJ2-6; TRBD1 agrees at 7 bases. CDR1 is MNHEY and CDR2 is SVGEGT in the germline V gene. The CDR3 totals 15 residues. The ends lost 8 bases at V and 1 base at J; junction bases unmatched: 5. The CDR3 is CASGLTGSGANVLTF. The CDR3 nucleotides read TGTGCCAGCGGACTGACAGGGTCTGGGGCCAACGTCCTGACTTTC.

This clonotype appeared a few times. This chain uses TRBV2 with TRBJ2-7; D may be TRBD1 or TRBD2 (5 bases each). This CDR3 has 14 residues. Per germline, CDR1 SNHLY and CDR2 FYNNEI. V was clipped by 5 bases and J by 4 bases, with 15 bases between them. This CDR3 is CASSYGDVSYEQYF. As DNA, the CDR3 is TGTGCCAGCAGTTACGGGGACGTATCATACGAGCAGTACTTC.

This clonotype turned up a few times. The genes are TRBV7-8 and TRBJ2-1; TRBD2 matches at 11 bases. The CDR3 length is 17 residues. V dropped 2 bases and J dropped 2; count of bases not matched to a gene: 5. In germline, CDR1 is SGHVS, CDR2 FQNEAQ. This CDR3 reads CASSLIPGLAAYNEQFF. The CDR3, as DNA: TGTGCCAGCAGCTTAATACCGGGACTAGCGGCCTACAATGAGCAGTTCTTC.

This clonotype was recorded a few times. The CDR3 sequence is CASSLEGGRNEQFF. CDR3 coding DNA: TGTGCCAGCAGCTTGGAGGGAGGGAGGAATGAGCAGTTCTTC. This chain links TRBV7-9 with TRBJ2-1; 7 nucleotides align to TRBD2. This CDR3 has 14 residues. The V gene's germline CDR1 is SEHNR and CDR2 FQNEAQ (reference sequence). The V gene end was trimmed by 3 bases and the J gene end by 7 bases; junction bases not matched to a gene: 6.

The V call is TRBV2, the J call TRBJ2-3, with D hard to call. The CDR3 has 15 residues. From germline, CDR1 is SNHLY and CDR2 FYNNEI. The V and J ends lost 2 bases and 2 bases respectively, with 11 bases between them. The CDR3 protein is CASSEYGRITDTQYF. The DNA of the CDR3 is TGTGCCAGCAGTGAATACGGACGGATCACAGATACGCAGTATTTT.

The chain combines TRBV12-3 or TRBV12-4 with TRBJ2-5; 9 positions match TRBD1. V gave up 4 bases and J gave up 5 bases; unmatched junction bases: 8. The CDR3 spans 15 residues. CDR3 DNA: TGTGCCAGCAGTTCCCCGGGACAGGGCTTTGAGACCCAGTACTTC. It is translated as CASSSPGQGFETQYF.

A few counts support this clonotype. This chain joins TRBV7-2 and TRBJ2-5, with a tentative D call TRBD2 (5 bases). With 5 bases removed from V and 7 bases from J, the gap between germline ends came to 14 bases. CDR1 and CDR2 from the germline V gene are SGHTA and FQGNSA. The CDR3 is made up of 13 amino acids. The CDR3 DNA reads as TGTGCCAGCAGCCCTACGGGGTCGAGGACCCAGTACTTC. This codes for CASSPTGSRTQYF. The variable domain in full, completed from reference TRBV7-2 and TRBJ2-5, reads GAGVSQSPSNKVTEKGKDVELRCDPISGHTALYWYRQSLGQGLEFLIYFQGNSAPDKSGLPSDRFSAERTGGSVSTLTIQRTQQEDSAVYLCASSPTGSRTQYFGPGTRLLVL.

Only a few counts were recorded for this clonotype. The chain combines TRBV2 with TRBJ2-5; possible D gene TRBD1, 5 bases. This CDR3 is built from 14 residues. Germline assignment: CDR1 SNHLY and CDR2 FYNNEI. Trimming removed 7 bases from V and 0 bases from J, with 12 bases in between. CDR3 bases: TGTGCCAGCACCCCGACAGCGTACCAAGAGACCCAGTACTTC. Its translation: CASTPTAYQETQYF. The whole variable domain, filled in from reference TRBV2 and TRBJ2-5, reads EPEVTQTPSHQVTQMGQEVILRCVPISNHLYFYWYRQILGQKVEFLVSFYNNEISEKSEIFDDQFSVERPDGSNFTLKIRSTKLEDSAMYFCASTPTAYQETQYFGPGTRLLVL.

This rearrangement joins TRBV5-4 to TRBJ1-2; D is unresolved. The CDR3 is made up of 11 amino acids. Trimming removed 4 bases at V and 8 bases at J, with 9 bases between. Per the germline V gene, CDR1 is SGHNT and CDR2 is YYREEE (reference sequence). CDR3 in DNA: TGTGCCAGCAGCGGGAAAGGGGGCTACACCTTC. Its translation is CASSGKGGYTF.

This clonotype was recorded only once. The rearrangement links TRBV7-9 to TRBJ1-1; 8 bases are a match to TRBD1. Germline-derived CDR1 and CDR2 are SEHNR and FQNEAQ (reference sequence). V gave up 5 bases and J gave up 8 bases; unmatched junction bases: 4. This CDR3 comprises 12 residues. CDR3 sequence reads: CASSPDREEAFF. CDR3 DNA: TGTGCCAGCAGCCCGGACAGGGAAGAAGCTTTCTTT.